This T cell receptor beta chain originates from a study of shared clonotypes between healthy human individuals. Produced via immunoSEQ multiplex PCR; TCRdb's table is partial and in-frame only. The profile shows approximately 2,200,000 clones, approximately 94% of them singletons. Germline V gene sequence: CDR1 SEHNR, CDR2 FQNEAQ (reference sequence). The CDR3 totals 15 residues. The V gene lost 3 bases and the J gene lost 1 base, with 12 bases spanning the gap. Terminally differentiated effector memory CD45RA+ cells were excluded by CCR7 positive selection of CD45RO-negative cells. The clonotype was recovered from a man aged 18 to 30 in good health. Some clones in this sample may be carry-over from other donors' samples. The sequencing sample was made of naive CD8+ T cells from PBMCs. The V and J genes are TRBV7-9 and TRBJ2-5; perhaps TRBD2 as D (6 bases). In DNA, the CDR3 is TGTGCCAGCAGCTTCAGGCGCGGGGTCCAAGAGACCCAGTACTTC. Its protein product is CASSFRRGVQETQYF.